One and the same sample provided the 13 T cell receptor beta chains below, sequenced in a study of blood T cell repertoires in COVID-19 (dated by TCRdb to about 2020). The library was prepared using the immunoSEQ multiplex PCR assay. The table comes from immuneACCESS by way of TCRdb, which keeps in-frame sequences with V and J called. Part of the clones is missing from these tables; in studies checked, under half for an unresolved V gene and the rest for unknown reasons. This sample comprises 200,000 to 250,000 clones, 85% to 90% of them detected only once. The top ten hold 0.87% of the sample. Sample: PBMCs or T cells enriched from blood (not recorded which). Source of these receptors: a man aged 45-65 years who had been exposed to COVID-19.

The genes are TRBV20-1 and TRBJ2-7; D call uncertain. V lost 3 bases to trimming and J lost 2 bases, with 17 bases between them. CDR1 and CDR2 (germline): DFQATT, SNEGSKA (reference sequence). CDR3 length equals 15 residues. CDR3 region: CSASRSTPHAYEQYF. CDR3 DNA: TGCAGTGCTAGTCGCTCGACACCCCACGCCTACGAGCAGTACTTC.

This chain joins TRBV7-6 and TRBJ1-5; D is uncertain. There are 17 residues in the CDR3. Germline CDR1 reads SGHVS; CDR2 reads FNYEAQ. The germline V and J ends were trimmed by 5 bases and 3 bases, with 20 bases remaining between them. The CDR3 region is CASSNTLRVGLNQPQHF. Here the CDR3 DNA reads TGTGCCAGCAGCAACACGTTGAGGGTCGGTCTCAATCAGCCCCAGCATTTT.

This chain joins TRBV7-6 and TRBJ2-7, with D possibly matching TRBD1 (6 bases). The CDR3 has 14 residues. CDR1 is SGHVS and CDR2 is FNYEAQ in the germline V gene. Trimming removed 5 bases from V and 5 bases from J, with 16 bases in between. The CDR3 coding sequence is TGTGCCAGCAGCCCCGAACAGGGTTCGGACGAGCAGTACTTC. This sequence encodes CASSPEQGSDEQYF.

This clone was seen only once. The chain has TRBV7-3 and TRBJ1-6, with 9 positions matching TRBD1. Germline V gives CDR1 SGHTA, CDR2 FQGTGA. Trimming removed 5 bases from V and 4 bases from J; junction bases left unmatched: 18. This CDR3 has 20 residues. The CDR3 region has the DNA TGTGCCAGCAGCATCCAAGGGACAGGGTTTGGGGCTGAATATAATTCACCCCTCCACTTT. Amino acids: CASSIQGTGFGAEYNSPLHF.

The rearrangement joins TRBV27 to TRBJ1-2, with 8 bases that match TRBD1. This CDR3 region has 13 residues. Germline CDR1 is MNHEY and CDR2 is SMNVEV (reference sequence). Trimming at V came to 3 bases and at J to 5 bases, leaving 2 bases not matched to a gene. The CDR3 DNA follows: TGTGCCAGCAGTTTTACAGGGGGGTATGGCTACACCTTC. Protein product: CASSFTGGYGYTF.

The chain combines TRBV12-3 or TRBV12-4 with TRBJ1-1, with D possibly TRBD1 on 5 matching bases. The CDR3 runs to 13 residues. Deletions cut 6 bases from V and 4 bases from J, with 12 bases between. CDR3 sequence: CASSRGEGTEAFF. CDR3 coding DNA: TGTGCCAGCAGCCGGGGGGAGGGCACTGAAGCTTTCTTT.

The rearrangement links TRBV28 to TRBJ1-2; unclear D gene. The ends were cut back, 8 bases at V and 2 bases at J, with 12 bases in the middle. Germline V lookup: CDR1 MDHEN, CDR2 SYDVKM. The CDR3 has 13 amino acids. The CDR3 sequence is CASSRGMNYGYTF. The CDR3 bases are TGTGCCAGCTCCCGGGGTATGAACTATGGCTACACCTTC.

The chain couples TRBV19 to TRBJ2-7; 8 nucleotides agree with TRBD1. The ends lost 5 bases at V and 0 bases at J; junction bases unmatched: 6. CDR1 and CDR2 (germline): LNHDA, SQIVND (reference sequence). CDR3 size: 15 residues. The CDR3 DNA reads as TGTGCCAGTAGTGTTCGGACAGGGAGCTCCTACGAGCAGTACGTC. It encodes CASSVRTGSSYEQYV.

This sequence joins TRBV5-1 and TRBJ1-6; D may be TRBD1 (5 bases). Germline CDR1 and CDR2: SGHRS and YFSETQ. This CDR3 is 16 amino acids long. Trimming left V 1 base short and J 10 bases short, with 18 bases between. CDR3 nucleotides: TGCGCCAGCAGCTTGAGGGGCGCGGAATTGGGGTCACCCCTCCACTTT. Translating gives CASSLRGAELGSPLHF.

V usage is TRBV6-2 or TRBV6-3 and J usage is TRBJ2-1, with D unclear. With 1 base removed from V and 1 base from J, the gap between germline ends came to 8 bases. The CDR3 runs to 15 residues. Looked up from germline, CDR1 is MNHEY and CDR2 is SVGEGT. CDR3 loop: CASSYLAVSYNEQFF. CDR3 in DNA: TGTGCCAGCAGTTACTTGGCGGTTTCCTACAATGAGCAGTTCTTC.

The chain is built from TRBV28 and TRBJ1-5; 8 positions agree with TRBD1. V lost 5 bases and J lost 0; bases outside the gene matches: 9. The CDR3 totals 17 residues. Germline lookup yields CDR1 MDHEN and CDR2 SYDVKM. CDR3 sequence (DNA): TGTGCCAGCAGTGACCGGGACAGGCTCTATAGCAATCAGCCCCAGCATTTT. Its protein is CASSDRDRLYSNQPQHF.

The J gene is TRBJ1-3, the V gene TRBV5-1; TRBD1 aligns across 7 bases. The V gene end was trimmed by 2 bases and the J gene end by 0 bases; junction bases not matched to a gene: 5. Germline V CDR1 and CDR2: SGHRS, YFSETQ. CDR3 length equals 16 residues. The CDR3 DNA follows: TGCGCCAGCAGCTTCATGGGACAGACCTCTGGAAACACCATATATTTT. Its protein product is CASSFMGQTSGNTIYF.

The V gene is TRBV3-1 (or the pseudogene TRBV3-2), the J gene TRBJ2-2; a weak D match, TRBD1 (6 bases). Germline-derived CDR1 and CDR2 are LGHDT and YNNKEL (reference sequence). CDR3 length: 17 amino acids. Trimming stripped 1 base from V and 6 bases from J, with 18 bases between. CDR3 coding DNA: TGTGCCAGCAGCCAAGCTCGGTCCCGGGACATGGCCGGGGAGCTGTTTTTT. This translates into CASSQARSRDMAGELFF.